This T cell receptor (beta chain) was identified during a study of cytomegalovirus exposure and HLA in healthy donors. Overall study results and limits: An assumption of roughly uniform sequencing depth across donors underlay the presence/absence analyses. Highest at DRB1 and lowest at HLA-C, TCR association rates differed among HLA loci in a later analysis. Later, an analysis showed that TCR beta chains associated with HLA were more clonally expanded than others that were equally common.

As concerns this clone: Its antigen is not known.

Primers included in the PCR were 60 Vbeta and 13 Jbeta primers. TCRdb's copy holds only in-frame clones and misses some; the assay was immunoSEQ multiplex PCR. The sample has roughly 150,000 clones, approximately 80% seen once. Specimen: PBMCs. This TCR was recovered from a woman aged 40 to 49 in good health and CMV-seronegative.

The CDR3 DNA reads TGTGCCAGCAGCGTTGCAGGGGCACAAGAGACCCAGTACTTC. Translating gives CASSVAGAQETQYF. V is TRBV11-2 and J is TRBJ2-5; possible D gene TRBD1, 6 bases. Germline V gives CDR1 SGHAT, CDR2 FQNNGV. The ends were cut back, 5 bases at V and 2 bases at J, with 12 bases in the middle. The CDR3 runs to 14 residues.